This TCR beta chain emerged from a study of T cells in Graves' hyperthyroidism and ophthalmopathy. Whole-study findings and limits: Before onset, ophthalmopathy was predicted by the model a median roughly 6.4 months earlier. Most clonotypes expanded in the thyroid (above 0.001) were also present in blood.

This clonotype was seen many times. What it binds is not known. The CDR3 is 16 amino acids. V was clipped by 5 bases and J by 3 bases; unmatched bases: 11. CDR1 and CDR2 (germline): SGHTA, FQGNSA. A lack of ophthalmopathy progression within 18 months defined stable Graves' hyperthyroidism. 10 ml fresh peripheral blood yielded the PBMCs. RNA transcripts yielded amplified TCR beta CDR3 regions. TCR CDR3 regions were first amplified by RT-PCR with HTBI primers. TCRdb analysed the multiplex PCR reads with MiXCR anew, one entry per CDR3 protein. Of about 710,000 distinct CDR3 sequences in the sample, 15% to 20% are singletons; the top ten hold under 10%.

V and J are TRBV7-2 and TRBJ2-7; 9 bases line up with TRBD2. Sequences were obtained from blood. The TCR sequence derives from a man younger than 35 with Graves' hyperthyroidism. In nucleotides, the CDR3 is TGTGCCAGCAGCCAGAATCCGGGACTAGCTGTCTACGAGCAGTACTTC. This sequence encodes CASSQNPGLAVYEQYF.